The rows below give T cell receptor beta chains drawn from one sample of a study of cytomegalovirus exposure and HLA in healthy donors. TCRdb's table, derived via immunoSEQ multiplex PCR, lists solely in-frame clones and lacks some. Of approximately 77,000 clones in the sample, roughly 78% were seen once. Sequenced: PBMCs. These receptors all stem from a man in his forties or fifties in good health and CMV-seronegative. Each CDR3 is given with its conserved first and last residue. The order of the fields is CDR3 protein, D gene, V gene, J gene, clone size. A D gene is named only where the DNA matches it firmly. Clone size is stated in some rows and not others, as once, few, many or a class when expanded.

CDR3 protein: CASSWGGASQPQHF
D gene: NA
V gene: TRBV27
J gene: TRBJ1-5
clone size: NA

CDR3 protein: CAWSRHQFGGNTIYF
D gene: NA
V gene: TRBV30
J gene: TRBJ1-3
clone size: NA

CDR3 protein: CASSRSAPGELFF
D gene: NA
V gene: TRBV6-4
J gene: TRBJ2-2
clone size: NA

CDR3 protein: CASSSDRGTEAFF
D gene: TRBD1
V gene: TRBV19
J gene: TRBJ1-1
clone size: once

CDR3 protein: CASSIEEGRSEAFF
D gene: NA
V gene: TRBV19
J gene: TRBJ1-1
clone size: few

CDR3 protein: CASSRTGTGDEAFF
D gene: TRBD1
V gene: TRBV7-3
J gene: TRBJ1-1
clone size: few

CDR3 protein: CASSLSRSYEQYF
D gene: NA
V gene: TRBV27
J gene: TRBJ2-7
clone size: few

CDR3 protein: CASSYPYTGELFF
D gene: NA
V gene: TRBV6-5
J gene: TRBJ2-2
clone size: NA

CDR3 protein: CASSQGDRVVGETQYF
D gene: TRBD1
V gene: TRBV4-1
J gene: TRBJ2-5
clone size: NA

CDR3 protein: CASSKLSGLGGNEQFF
D gene: TRBD2
V gene: TRBV7-9
J gene: TRBJ2-1
clone size: NA

CDR3 protein: CASSLQGRPQETQYF
D gene: NA
V gene: TRBV5-1
J gene: TRBJ2-5
clone size: NA

CDR3 protein: CSAPRVRQKGREQYF
D gene: NA
V gene: TRBV29-1
J gene: TRBJ2-7
clone size: NA

CDR3 protein: CASFPSGRAWYNEQFF
D gene: TRBD2
V gene: TRBV13
J gene: TRBJ2-1
clone size: NA

CDR3 protein: CASSSSGRDTGELFF
D gene: TRBD2
V gene: TRBV5-4
J gene: TRBJ2-2
clone size: NA

CDR3 protein: CASSQDHAGVREQFF
D gene: TRBD2
V gene: TRBV4-3
J gene: TRBJ2-1
clone size: NA

CDR3 protein: CASSLALGGNTEAFF
D gene: NA
V gene: TRBV7-2
J gene: TRBJ1-1
clone size: few

CDR3 protein: CASSLFPGTNTGELFF
D gene: NA
V gene: TRBV28
J gene: TRBJ2-2
clone size: NA

CDR3 protein: CASSHPHGLAATDTQYF
D gene: TRBD2
V gene: TRBV4-3
J gene: TRBJ2-3
clone size: NA

CDR3 protein: CASSQVAGNTEAFF
D gene: NA
V gene: TRBV4-3
J gene: TRBJ1-1
clone size: NA

CDR3 protein: CASSSGASGLKGGTQYF
D gene: TRBD2
V gene: TRBV7-2
J gene: TRBJ2-3
clone size: NA

CDR3 protein: CASSRSLTANRTSGPPYEQYF
D gene: TRBD2
V gene: TRBV28
J gene: TRBJ2-7
clone size: NA

CDR3 protein: CASSQGLAGTTSYEQYF
D gene: TRBD2
V gene: TRBV4-1
J gene: TRBJ2-7
clone size: NA